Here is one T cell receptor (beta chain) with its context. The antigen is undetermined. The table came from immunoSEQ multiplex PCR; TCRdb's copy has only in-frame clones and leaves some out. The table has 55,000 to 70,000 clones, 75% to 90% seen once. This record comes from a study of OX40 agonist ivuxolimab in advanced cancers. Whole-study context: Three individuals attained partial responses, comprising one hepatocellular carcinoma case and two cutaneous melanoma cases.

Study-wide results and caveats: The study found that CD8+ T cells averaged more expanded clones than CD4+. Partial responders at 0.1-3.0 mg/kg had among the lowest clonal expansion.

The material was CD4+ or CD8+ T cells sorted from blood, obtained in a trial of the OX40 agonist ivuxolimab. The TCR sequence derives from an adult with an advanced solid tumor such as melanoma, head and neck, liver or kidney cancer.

Here the CDR3 DNA reads TGCGCCAGCGGCCGGAGCGAACGCTACACCTTC. Residues: CASGRSERYTF. The chain carries TRBV4-1 and TRBJ1-2, with D unresolved. V lost 8 bases and J 9 bases, leaving 13 bases between the germline ends. CDR1 is MGHRA and CDR2 is YSYEKL in the germline V gene. CDR3 length: 11 amino acids.